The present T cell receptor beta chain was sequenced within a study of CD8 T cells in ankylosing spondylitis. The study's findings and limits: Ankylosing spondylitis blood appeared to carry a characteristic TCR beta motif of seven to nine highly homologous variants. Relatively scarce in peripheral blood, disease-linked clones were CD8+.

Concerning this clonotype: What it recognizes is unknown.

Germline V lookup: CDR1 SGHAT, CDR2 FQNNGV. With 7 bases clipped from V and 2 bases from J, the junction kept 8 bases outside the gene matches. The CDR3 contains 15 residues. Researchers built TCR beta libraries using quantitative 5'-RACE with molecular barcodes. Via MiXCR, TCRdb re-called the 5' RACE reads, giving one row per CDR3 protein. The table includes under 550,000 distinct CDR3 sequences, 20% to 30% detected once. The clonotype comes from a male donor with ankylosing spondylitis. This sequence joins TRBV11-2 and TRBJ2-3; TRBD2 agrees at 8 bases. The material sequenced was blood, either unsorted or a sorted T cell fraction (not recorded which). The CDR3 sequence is CASIRTGGLTDTQYF. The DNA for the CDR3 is TGTGCCAGCATCCGAACGGGAGGGCTCACAGATACGCAGTATTTT.